This is a list of T cell receptor beta chains from one sample in a study of blood T cell repertoires in COVID-19. Some clones are missing from TCRdb's copy, which holds only in-frame ones; the method was immunoSEQ multiplex PCR. The sample holds about 410,000 clones; around 89% are singletons and the top ten take under 2%. The sample comprised peripheral blood. Receptors originate from a woman in her forties with COVID-19, enrolled during active disease. CDR3s include the opening cysteine and the closing phenylalanine or tryptophan. Each record gives: D gene, V gene, J gene, clone size, CDR3 DNA, CDR3 protein. The D gene is left open where the match is weak. A clone size is listed for some rows: how often the clone was seen (once, few, many), or a class if it is expanded.

TRBD1	TRBV19	TRBJ1-2	once	TGTGCCAGTAGGAGGACAGGGAACTATGGCTACACCTTC	CASRRTGNYGYTF
NA	TRBV19	TRBJ1-1	NA	TGTGCCAGTAGTATGGGCCAGTATAACACTGAAGCTTTCTTT	CASSMGQYNTEAFF
NA	TRBV4-1	TRBJ1-4	NA	TGCGCCAGCAGCTACGGGGGTCGGGAAAAACTGTTTTTT	CASSYGGREKLFF
NA	TRBV19	TRBJ1-2	NA	TGTGCCAGTGGGGTTGGGGCCGGAGACTACACCTTC	CASGVGAGDYTF
NA	TRBV11-2	TRBJ2-5	few	TGTGCCAGCAGCTTCAGGGGTGGGGAGACCCAGTACTTC	CASSFRGGETQYF
TRBD1	TRBV15	TRBJ2-7	few	TGTGCCACCAGCATAGCGATCGGGACAGGATCCTACGAGCAGTACTTC	CATSIAIGTGSYEQYF
NA	TRBV2	TRBJ1-1	NA	TGTGCCAGCAGTGGGGTTGGAGACACTGAAGCTTTCTTT	CASSGVGDTEAFF
TRBD2	TRBV6-4	TRBJ2-1	NA	TGTGCCAGCCGAGCGGGGAGCTCCTACAATGAGCAGTTCTTC	CASRAGSSYNEQFF
TRBD1	TRBV6-5	TRBJ2-7	NA	TGTGCCAGCAGTCCCGGGACAGGGCGAAACGAGCAGTACTTC	CASSPGTGRNEQYF
NA	TRBV5-1	TRBJ1-1	NA	TGCGCCAGCAGCCCAGAGGGTCGGGTTGGGACTGAAGCTTTCTTT	CASSPEGRVGTEAFF
NA	TRBV30	TRBJ2-6	NA	TGTGCCTGGATCCCAACCAGCTCTGGGGCCAACGTCCTGACTTTC	CAWIPTSSGANVLTF
NA	TRBV3-1/TRBV3-2	TRBJ1-2	NA	TGTGCCAGCAGCCAAGAAATGAAGGGACTAAACTATGGCTACACCTTC	CASSQEMKGLNYGYTF
NA	TRBV30	TRBJ1-2	few	TGTGCCTGGACCAGACAGGCTGGTCCTTATGGCTACACCTTC	CAWTRQAGPYGYTF
TRBD1	TRBV5-1	TRBJ2-1	few	TGCGCCAGCAGCCTTCGGAGCGGGACAGGGAGATCCTACAATGAGCAGTTCTTC	CASSLRSGTGRSYNEQFF
NA	TRBV19	TRBJ1-2	NA	TGTGCCAGTAGCTGGACACATCTAGCTAACTATGGCTACACCTTC	CASSWTHLANYGYTF
TRBD1	TRBV4-3	TRBJ2-7	NA	TGCGCCAGCAGCCGGACAGGTCCGTCCTACGAGCAGTACTTC	CASSRTGPSYEQYF
NA	TRBV28	TRBJ2-5	NA	TGTGCCAGCAGTTTTCGGGTCACGGTAATGGAGACCCAGTACTTC	CASSFRVTVMETQYF
NA	TRBV28	TRBJ1-6	once	TGTGCCAGCAGTTTTATGGACTTGGCCTATAATTCACCCCTCCACTTT	CASSFMDLAYNSPLHF
NA	TRBV13	TRBJ2-7	NA	TGTGCCAGCAGCTCCCAATCCTCCTACGAGCAGTACTTC	CASSSQSSYEQYF
TRBD2	TRBV4-3	TRBJ2-7	once	TGCGCCAGCAGTCGTACTAGCGGGAGCTCCTACGAGCAGTACTTC	CASSRTSGSSYEQYF
NA	TRBV5-1	TRBJ2-3	NA	TGCGCCAGCAGCTTGGGGACTTTCGGCGGGTCTAGCACAGATACGCAGTATTTT	CASSLGTFGGSSTDTQYF
NA	TRBV20-1	TRBJ2-7	few	TGCAGTGCTAGTCTCTCCTCCGAGCAGTACTTC	CSASLSSEQYF
NA	TRBV30	TRBJ1-2	NA	TGTGCCTGGAGTGTCAGCTATGGCTACACCTTC	CAWSVSYGYTF
NA	TRBV6-4	TRBJ2-2	many	TGTGCCAGCAGTGAGGCTAGCGAGAACACCGGGGAGCTGTTTTTT	CASSEASENTGELFF
TRBD2	TRBV25-1	TRBJ2-3	NA	TGTGCCAGCAACCCTACTAGCGGGGGGCTGAGAGATACGCAGTATTTT	CASNPTSGGLRDTQYF
TRBD2	TRBV30	TRBJ2-4	NA	TGTGCCTGGACCCACGGGGGGGTTAGGGGAAACATTCAGTACTTC	CAWTHGGVRGNIQYF
TRBD2	TRBV3-1/TRBV3-2	TRBJ2-5	NA	TGTGCCAGCAGCCAATCTCTCGGGGGAGGGGAGACCCAGTACTTC	CASSQSLGGGETQYF
NA	TRBV6-5	TRBJ1-5	NA	TGTGCCAGCAGAATTGGGAGCACAAGCAATCAGCCCCAGCATTTT	CASRIGSTSNQPQHF
TRBD1	TRBV5-5	TRBJ2-7	once	TGTGCCAGCAGCTCCGGGGGACAGGGGCGAACTTACGAGCAGTACTTC	CASSSGGQGRTYEQYF
TRBD1	TRBV6-2/TRBV6-3	TRBJ1-1	once	TGTGCCAGCAGCGGACAGGGGATAGGTAAAGCTTTCTTT	CASSGQGIGKAFF
TRBD1	TRBV28	TRBJ1-2	NA	TGTGCCAGCAAGGACAGGAACCTCTATGGCTACACCTTC	CASKDRNLYGYTF
TRBD2	TRBV7-6	TRBJ2-2	NA	TGTGCCAGCAGCTTAGACCTACGGCGCGGGAGGGGATCCGGGGAGCTGTTTTTT	CASSLDLRRGRGSGELFF
TRBD2	TRBV7-9	TRBJ2-1	NA	TGTGCCAGCAGCCCAGGGGGGGTAGCGGGAGGATCGGAGGGGCAGTTCTTC	CASSPGGVAGGSEGQFF
NA	TRBV29-1	TRBJ1-2	few	TGCAGCGTTGACCGAGAAAGCACTAACTATGGCTACACCTTC	CSVDRESTNYGYTF
NA	TRBV29-1	TRBJ1-2	NA	TGCAGCGCTGCGGGAGGGGCTACCCACTATGGCTACACCTTC	CSAAGGATHYGYTF
NA	TRBV5-1	TRBJ2-5	NA	TGCGCCAGCAGCCCTCAGGCTGTAGAGACCCAGTACTTC	CASSPQAVETQYF
TRBD1	TRBV28	TRBJ1-4	NA	TGTGCCAGCAGTTTATTCAGGGGGCGGACAATTCCAACTAATGAAAAACTGTTTTTT	CASSLFRGRTIPTNEKLFF
TRBD2	TRBV11-3	TRBJ2-7	NA	TGTGCCAGCAGCCCGGGACTAGCGGGAGTAGGGGGCCCCTACGAGCAGTACTTC	CASSPGLAGVGGPYEQYF
TRBD1	TRBV5-1	TRBJ1-2	NA	TGCGCCAGCAGCTTTGACAGGGCTTATGGCTACACCTTC	CASSFDRAYGYTF
NA	TRBV30	TRBJ1-5	NA	TGTGCCTGGAGTGTGGCAGGGCTCAATCAGCCCCAGCATTTT	CAWSVAGLNQPQHF
TRBD1	TRBV2	TRBJ1-2	NA	TGTGCCAGCGGGGGGACAGGGCCCCTTCATGGCTACACCTTC	CASGGTGPLHGYTF
NA	TRBV6-1	TRBJ1-5	NA	TGTGCCAGCAGTGAAATGGAGGGTTATCAGCCCCAGCATTTT	CASSEMEGYQPQHF
NA	TRBV9	TRBJ2-5	NA	TGTGCCAGCAGAAGCAGGTTCCAAGAGACCCAGTACTTC	CASRSRFQETQYF
NA	TRBV7-3	TRBJ2-2	few	TGTGCCAGCAGCCAGGGTCCCACCGGGGAGCTGTTTTTT	CASSQGPTGELFF
NA	TRBV24-1	TRBJ2-7	NA	TGTGCCACCAGTGATCCGACGGGGAACTCCTACGAGCAGTACTTC	CATSDPTGNSYEQYF
NA	TRBV3-1/TRBV3-2	TRBJ2-1	NA	TGTGCCAGCAGCCAAAAGGGACGTGGGAGCGGGCGATACAATGAGCAGTTCTTC	CASSQKGRGSGRYNEQFF
NA	TRBV10-1	TRBJ1-5	NA	TGCGCCAGAGTAGGAGCCGCAGGGGCGGGCAATCAGCCCCAGCATTTT	CARVGAAGAGNQPQHF
NA	TRBV27	TRBJ1-1	once	TGTGCCAGCAGTATAAATCGACAGAACACTGAAGCTTTCTTT	CASSINRQNTEAFF
TRBD2	TRBV19	TRBJ2-5	NA	TGTGCCAGTAGTATACTAGCGGGGAAAGAGACCCAGTACTTC	CASSILAGKETQYF
NA	TRBV24-1	TRBJ1-1	NA	TGTGCCACCAGTGACCCGGGGGTCTCTGAAGCTTTCTTT	CATSDPGVSEAFF
NA	TRBV5-1	TRBJ1-1	NA	TGCGCCAGCAGCTCGCAGGGAGGGGGCACTGAAGCTTTCTTT	CASSSQGGGTEAFF
TRBD1	TRBV27	TRBJ1-6	NA	TGTGCCAGCAGTTTCTGGACAGGGACTAATTCACCCCTCCACTTT	CASSFWTGTNSPLHF
TRBD1	TRBV24-1	TRBJ1-1	NA	TGTGCCACCAGTGACAAGACAGGGGGGACCGCTGAAGCTTTCTTT	CATSDKTGGTAEAFF
TRBD1	TRBV30	TRBJ1-2	NA	TGTGCCTGGAGTTATAAAACAGGGGGCGGCACGTACTATGGCTACACCTTC	CAWSYKTGGGTYYGYTF
NA	TRBV27	TRBJ2-7	NA	TGTGCCAGCAGTTTGAACAGGGAAGCCTACGAGCAGTACTTC	CASSLNREAYEQYF
TRBD1	TRBV2	TRBJ1-5	NA	TGTGCCAGCAGTGGGCCAGGGGGAAGCAATCAGCCCCAGCATTTT	CASSGPGGSNQPQHF
NA	TRBV12-3/TRBV12-4	TRBJ2-1	NA	TGTGCCAGCAGTCCGACGGGGGTCCCCCAGTTCTTC	CASSPTGVPQFF